This T cell receptor beta chain was observed in a study of blood T cells in healthy people across ages. The CDR3 has 15 residues. The germline CDR1 and CDR2 sequences are SGHAT and FQNNGV. A second roughly 6 to 12 cycle PCR used barcoded and J-beta primers. TCRdb used MiXCR to reprocess the 5' RACE reads, holding one entry per CDR3 protein. The sample comprises about 840,000 distinct CDR3 sequences, 25% to 30% of which are singletons, and about a tenth rests with the top ten. These data were also filed under a second study, of T cells of mothers and their children.

The chain has TRBV11-2 and TRBJ2-5; 8 bases fit TRBD2. The J call could be wrong; TRBJ2-7 is a better fit for the DNA end. The sample was blood. This receptor was obtained from a woman in her thirties or forties in good health. The CDR3: CASSPRGGMGHEQYF. The CDR3 nucleotides read TGTGCCAGCAGCCCCCGGGGGGGGATGGGCCACGAGCAGTACTTC.